One sample yielded the 12 T cell receptor beta chains listed below, sequenced in a study of blood T cell repertoires in COVID-19. This table comes from immunoSEQ multiplex PCR, and its TCRdb copy is limited to in-frame clones, with some not included. Here the sample spans 300,000 to 450,000 clones, approximately 89% being singletons. The sample was peripheral blood. The source is a woman aged 55-70 years with COVID-19, enrolled during active disease.

The genes are TRBV3-1 (or the pseudogene TRBV3-2) and TRBJ2-1; the D gene is possibly TRBD2 (6 bases). CDR3 size: 16 residues. The germline V gene has CDR1 LGHDT and CDR2 YNNKEL (reference sequence). The V end lost 4 bases, the J end lost 2 bases, and 15 bases lay between the germline ends. In nucleotides, the CDR3 is TGTGCCAGCAGCCCCTCGGGGCGGGGCACCTACAATGAGCAGTTCTTC. This codes for CASSPSGRGTYNEQFF.

On this clone: The sample carries other DNA sequences with the same CDR3. This chain joins TRBV7-2 and TRBJ1-1; 9 nucleotides match TRBD1. This CDR3 is built from 13 residues. The V gene end was trimmed by 3 bases and the J gene end by 4 bases; junction bases not matched to a gene: 0. CDR1 and CDR2 from the germline V gene are SGHTA and FQGNSA. CDR3 amino acids: CASSLDRGTEAFF. CDR3 sequence (DNA): TGTGCCAGCAGCTTGGACAGGGGCACTGAAGCTTTCTTT.

CDR3 sequence reads: CASSPRDRGAYEQYF. In DNA, the CDR3 is TGTGCCAGCAGCCCCCGGGACAGGGGAGCCTACGAGCAGTACTTC. This rearrangement joins TRBV9 to TRBJ2-7; 10 bases match TRBD1. Germline V CDR1 and CDR2: SGDLS, YYNGEE. V trimming: 4 bases; J trimming: 2 bases; junction bases outside the gene matches: 6. The CDR3 is 15 residues long. The whole variable domain, filled in from reference TRBV9 and TRBJ2-7, reads DSGVTQTPKHLITATGQRVTLRCSPRSGDLSVYWYQQSLDQGLQFLIQYYNGEERAKGNILERFSAQQFPDLHSELNLSSLELGDSALYFCASSPRDRGAYEQYFGPGTRLTVT.

The V and J genes are TRBV9 and TRBJ2-3, with D possibly matching TRBD1 (6 bases). With 4 bases removed from V and 1 base from J, the gap between germline ends came to 16 bases. The germline V gene encodes CDR1 SGDLS and CDR2 YYNGEE. This CDR3 comprises 16 residues. The CDR3 protein is CASSPAWTARTDTQYF. DNA for the CDR3: TGTGCCAGCAGCCCCGCGTGGACAGCACGCACAGATACGCAGTATTTT.

The chain has TRBV7-2 and TRBJ1-2; 9 bases line up with TRBD1. The trim removed 0 bases at V and 5 bases at J, leaving 7 bases unmatched. The CDR3 contains 16 residues. In germline, CDR1 is SGHTA, CDR2 FQGNSA. Written as DNA, the CDR3 is TGTGCCAGCAGCTTAGCTAAGGCCGGGACAGGGTATGGCTACACCTTC. Its protein product is CASSLAKAGTGYGYTF. Full variable domain (rest looked up from reference TRBV7-2 and TRBJ1-2): GAGVSQSPSNKVTEKGKDVELRCDPISGHTALYWYRQSLGQGLEFLIYFQGNSAPDKSGLPSDRFSAERTGGSVSTLTIQRTQQEDSAVYLCASSLAKAGTGYGYTFGSGTRLTVV.

This CDR3 reads CATSGQPLGYYEQYF. CDR3 in DNA: TGTGCCACCAGCGGACAGCCTCTTGGTTACTACGAGCAGTACTTC. The rearrangement joins TRBV15 to TRBJ2-7; maybe TRBD1 (6 bases). Trimming removed 5 bases from V and 3 bases from J, with 17 bases in between. The CDR3 is 15 amino acids. The V gene's germline CDR1 is LNHNV and CDR2 YYDKDF (reference sequence).

Worth noting for this clone: One end of the junction does not line up with germline, which may come from a read error. The gene calls are TRBV7-7 and TRBJ2-3, with TRBD1 matching 8 bases. Germline loops: CDR1 SSHAT, CDR2 FNYEAQ (reference sequence). CDR3 length: 15 amino acids. The CDR3 protein is CASSLGTGRTDTQYF. The CDR3 region has the DNA TGTGCTAGCAGCTTGGGGACAGGCAGGACAGATACGCAGTATTTT.

V is TRBV29-1 and J is TRBJ1-4; TRBD1 aligns across 8 bases. The germline gives CDR1 SQVTM, CDR2 ANQGSEA. The CDR3 consists of 13 residues. The V and J ends lost 6 bases and 7 bases, in that order; junction bases with no gene match: 7. This chain's CDR3 is CSVADRGGEKLFF. For the CDR3, the DNA is TGCAGCGTGGCAGACAGGGGTGGTGAAAAACTGTTTTTT.

The chain has TRBV18 and TRBJ1-5; D might be TRBD1 (5 bases). In germline, CDR1 is KGHSH, CDR2 LQKENI. The CDR3 is made up of 13 amino acids. Trimming cost V 6 bases and J 3 bases, with 9 bases left between them. The CDR3, as DNA: TGTGCCAGCTCCCAGGGCGACAATCAGCCCCAGCATTTT. Its translation is CASSQGDNQPQHF.

The chain joins TRBV4-2 to TRBJ1-2; D call uncertain. CDR1 LGHNA and CDR2 YNFKEQ come from the germline V gene. Trimming removed 1 base from V and 6 bases from J, with 18 bases in between. CDR3 length: 16 amino acids. CDR3 protein: CASSQGQYSVRHGYTF. DNA of the CDR3: TGTGCCAGCAGCCAAGGTCAGTACAGTGTAAGGCATGGCTACACCTTC.

The genes are TRBV3-1 (or the pseudogene TRBV3-2) and TRBJ2-5, with D tentatively TRBD1 (6 bases). The V gene lost 3 bases and the J gene lost 4 bases, with 15 bases spanning the gap. The CDR3 has 15 amino acids. Per the germline V gene, CDR1 is LGHDT and CDR2 is YNNKEL (reference sequence). Written as DNA, the CDR3 is TGTGCCAGCAGCCATGGGACATTGGGGAGAGAGACCCAGTACTTC. Protein product: CASSHGTLGRETQYF.

This chain connects TRBV5-4 to TRBJ2-6; 9 positions match TRBD1. The ends lost 4 bases at V and 4 bases at J; junction bases unmatched: 9. This CDR3 has 17 amino acids. Germline V CDR1 and CDR2: SGHNT, YYREEE (reference sequence). The CDR3, as DNA: TGTGCCAGCAGCCCGGGACAGGGCAAAGACGGGGCCAACGTCCTGACTTTC. This translates into CASSPGQGKDGANVLTF.